The TCR beta chain described here comes from a study of CD8 T cells in Susac syndrome. cDNA came from around 0.5 to 1 ug RNA primed by random hexamers. The amplification used immunoSEQ multiplex PCR on TCR beta CDR3; it spanned 54 Vbeta and 13 Jbeta. TCRdb reprocessed the immunoSEQ multiplex PCR reads with MiXCR, giving one entry per CDR3 protein. The data hold under 150,000 distinct CDR3 sequences, with under 95% observed a single time. This CDR3 is 14 amino acids long. Germline-derived CDR1 and CDR2 are MNHEY and SMNVEV (reference sequence). V shed 6 bases and J shed 7 bases, with 16 bases lying between them. Sequencing of TCR beta drew on CD8+ and CD4+ T cells from blood. The TEMRA cells underwent FACS enrichment, while the CD8+ and CD4+ T cells underwent negative isolation.

The clonotype was recovered from a human donor with multiple sclerosis. Sequenced: CD8+ T cells from PBMCs. The chain recombines TRBV27 with TRBJ2-1, with D perhaps matching TRBD1 (8 bases). CDR3 bases: TGTGCCAGCAGCGGACAGGGAGGGGATAATGAGCAGTTCTTC. This gives the protein CASSGQGGDNEQFF.